The clone carrying this TCR beta chain was counted a few times. These data belong to a study of beta chain features in type 1 diabetes. Every isolated RNA sample was fully reverse transcribed, so sequencing captured expressed TCRB transcripts. The assay was immunoSEQ multiplex PCR, and TCRdb's table has in-frame clones only and misses some. This table holds 150,000 or so clones, around 8.7% found once. Sample: central memory CD4+ T cells from blood. The sequence was collected from a man younger than 35 in good health.

The CDR3 loop reads CAISHSTGGYEQYF. The CDR3, as DNA: TGTGCCATCAGTCATTCGACAGGGGGGTATGAGCAGTACTTC. This sequence joins TRBV10-3 and TRBJ2-7, with 9 bases matching TRBD1. Unmatched junction bases numbered 9, after V lost 5 bases and J lost 7 bases. The CDR3 runs to 14 residues. Germline values: CDR1 ENHRY, CDR2 SYGVKD.